The source of this TCR beta chain is a study of cytomegalovirus exposure and HLA in healthy donors (dated by TCRdb to 2017 to 2019). As for the study more broadly: According to an earlier analysis of around 600 of the donors, about 179 million T cells yielded roughly 110 million unique TCR beta sequences and more than 250 Gb of sequence data. Approximately 330 gigabases of sequencing data and tens of millions of unique TCR sequences made up an early release that covered 500 to 700 HLA-typed donors. Of the 300 to 450 genotyped donors, 81% fell in the genetic ancestry cluster associated with self-reported Caucasian donors. The study aimed to test whether signatures of past pathogen exposure could be identified by cataloging public T cell receptors. The study used immunosequencing to profile the T cell repertoires of several hundred subjects and linked those repertoires to cytomegalovirus serostatus. In addition to the first cohort of hundreds of subjects, a separate validation cohort of 130 or so different subjects was used. The study combined high-throughput TCR immunosequencing, statistical association of individual TCRs with disease status, and machine learning to predict cytomegalovirus infection status. A later analysis re-examined previously published TCR beta repertoires from around 670 donors and added high-resolution HLA genotyping to investigate patterns of TCR occurrence. Rather than using new phenotypic data, the later analysis identified candidate immune exposures from TCR beta sequences and from how often those sequences occurred across donors. An earlier analysis of roughly 580 of the donors used high-throughput TCR beta sequencing to judge whether each TCR beta V gene segment behaved as functional or pseudogenic. Alongside the repertoire data, information on donor age, sex, ethnicity and CMV serostatus was compiled. Genome-wide SNP genotypes for about 60% of the roughly 670 donors were used in a later genetic analysis, which treated that subset as a discovery cohort. All discovery cohort repertoires had been generated using a single sequencing platform. HLA typing covered class I and class II loci at four-digit resolution. The number of donors typed differed by locus, with roughly 620-640 for A, B, C, DRB1 and DQB1, over 500 for DQA1, nearly 610 for DPA1, and some 440 for DPB1. Roughly 5 DR-DQ haplotypes were treated as single units for association and clustering because of strong linkage in the cohort. Across approximately 400 genotyped donors of the cohort, an average of about 200,000 unique TCR beta nucleotide sequences per donor were sequenced, and roughly a sixth of those sequences were non-productive. Overall study results and their limits: In a later analysis, the rate of TCR association differed among HLA loci, with DRB1 alleles having the most associated TCRs and HLA-C alleles having the fewest. The classifier was reported to diagnose cytomegalovirus status with high specificity and sensitivity in both the original cohort and the validation cohort. CMV serostatus was the only immune exposure information available for the cohort. Sequencing depth was assumed to be roughly uniform across donors in the presence/absence analyses, though that assumption may not hold. The 87-base-pair reads could not distinguish some IMGT-functional V segments, including TRBV6-2 and TRBV6-3, so those segments were excluded. Correlated functional status among segregating V segments might reflect linkage disequilibrium, but an unknown experimental factor could not be ruled out. A later genetic analysis associated a missense DCLRE1C variant with V-gene and J-gene trimming of TCR beta chains, and an independent cohort replicated the association. In vitro tests confirmed that a few of the cytomegalovirus-associated TCR beta chains recognize cytomegalovirus antigens. Broadly in line with IMGT annotations, most TCR beta V segments showed up in productive rearrangements about 87% or about 30% of the time in an earlier analysis of several hundred of the donors. While some public TCRs were present in many individuals, most TCR sequences turned up only very rarely across donors. It was suggested by the authors that the approach could potentially be generalized to other disease states and immunological phenotypes. According to a later analysis, parvovirus B19, influenza, CMV and Epstein-Barr virus appeared linked to several top co-occurrence clusters. Because some donors lacked HLA typing at each locus, the association tests relied only on the typed subset. Specific HLA alleles were associated with over 15,000 TCR beta sequences at a false discovery rate of 0.05 in a later analysis. This cohort had only TCR beta chains sequenced, and the lack of alpha or paired-chain data limited which features could be detected. The earlier analysis of fewer than 750 of the donors excluded around 17 rarely observed V segments, including chromosome 9 orphons, because counts were too low. In a later analysis, HLA-associated TCR beta chains showed more clonal expansion and lower generation probabilities than non-associated chains that were equally common. The sequencing pipeline was judged likely to have produced a cluster of highly shared sequence variants as a technical artifact. Most CMV-associated TCR beta chains appeared to be HLA-restricted in a later analysis, and the HLA associations seemed to be driven largely by CMV exposure. The study gave a list of 150 to 200 TCR beta chains associated with cytomegalovirus. According to a later genetic analysis, donors in an Asian-associated ancestry cluster had fewer N-insertions in productive TCRs than the roughly 660-donor mean. A further reported finding was that TCR beta sequences accurately predicted the HLA-A and HLA-B alleles for most subjects in the first cohort. When HLA alleles, especially DR and DQ, strongly co-occurred, TCR associations were difficult to assign to individual alleles.

The cohort was made up of several hundred healthy bone marrow donors. All cohort members were sampled while nominally healthy, although unrecorded immune exposures were likely present. The donor was CMV seronegative and was included in the group of a few hundred seronegative cohort members. A peripheral blood sample was collected from each donor, and TCR beta sequencing was performed on peripheral blood mononuclear cells. The Qiagen DNeasy Blood Extraction Kit was used to extract genomic DNA from the blood cell samples. Libraries were built with the immunoSEQ multiplex PCR assay. The multiplex PCR relied on a mix of 60 forward primers for TCR Vbeta segments and 13 reverse primers for TCR Jbeta segments. The CDR3 region of rearranged TCR beta genes was amplified from genomic DNA with a multiplex PCR assay. The Illumina HiSeq System was used to sequence the amplified TCR beta libraries as 87-base-pair reads. In the paper's pipeline: Across the 670 or so repertoires, a later analysis counted tens of millions of unique TCR beta chains, around 10 million of which were shared by at least two donors. A nearest-neighbor algorithm error-corrected the raw reads and collapsed the reads into unique sequences, merging closely related sequences to remove PCR and sequencing errors. CDR3 sequences were aligned to IMGT reference sequences to assign V, D and J gene segments. For a sequence to be retained, a match of at least six nucleotides to both a V gene segment and a J gene segment was required. A rearrangement was called productive if the CDR3 had no stop codons and remained in frame with V and J, and every other rearrangement was called non-productive. CDR3 was defined according to IMGT convention as the region running from the second conserved V-encoded cysteine to the conserved J-encoded phenylalanine. In an earlier analysis of around 600 of the donors, sequences lacking an unambiguous match to a single V gene segment were excluded. In an earlier analysis of several hundred of the donors, V segments were called functional above 56.7% productive rearrangements and were called segregating when the between-donor standard deviation exceeded 5%. A statistical classification framework was built for diagnosing cytomegalovirus status from the catalog of TCR beta chain sequences. In a later analysis, TCR nucleotide sequences were compared against IMGT/GENE-DB human TR gene sequences so that V and J genes could be assigned. In a later analysis, CDR3 sequences and most-parsimonious VDJ recombination scenarios were assigned using the TCRdist pipeline. In a later analysis, each TCR beta chain was defined by its CDR3 amino acid sequence together with its V-gene family, and reads lacking a unique V-gene family were excluded. In a later analysis, approximately 640 highly shared, low-generation-probability nucleotide sequences were removed to address suspected cross-contamination and a sequencing artifact. In a later analysis, a clonal expansion index was calculated for each public chain from normalized within-repertoire ranks of inferred template counts. In a later analysis, generation probabilities were computed with a VDJ recombination model fitted to out-of-frame rearrangements, and the resulting probabilities were checked against IGoR. In a later analysis, hypergeometric tests were used to score TCR-TCR, TCR-HLA and TCR-CMV co-occurrence, with a repertoire-size bias correction applied to TCR pairs. To estimate false discovery rates, a later analysis permuted the HLA or CMV assignments 20 times. In a later analysis, co-occurring TCRs were grouped with DBSCAN, and TCRdist sequence similarity was added when clustering was performed within HLA-allele-positive subsets. Repertoires with fewer than 30,000 or more than 120,000 public chains, plus five repertoires with anomalous nucleotide sharing, were excluded from co-occurrence clustering. Sourced from immuneACCESS, this table was stored by TCRdb with only in-frame sequences that have V and J called. A share of the clones is absent; for the studies checked, an unresolved V gene accounts for under half, and the remainder has no known explanation. Clone size and V and J calls were adopted from that table, with D and trimming inferred from the DNA. Present in this sample are roughly 130,000 clones, roughly three quarters of which were seen just once. Approximately 2% of the sample rests with the top ten.

The CDR3 has 12 amino acids, counting the end cysteine and phenylalanine. Just the 36-base CDR3 DNA is kept, in frame starting at base 1. V is shortened by 10 bases, J by 1 base, and the region joining them spans 10 bases. Sequences MNHEY (CDR1) and SVGAGI (CDR2) are obtained from the germline V gene. This clone was observed at least ten times. Its antigen has not been determined. The input lacks base qualities; no much larger clone sits a single base away. Material for sequencing was PBMCs. The TCR comes from a man aged 18 to 30 in good health and CMV-seronegative. The chain is encoded by TRBV6-5 joined to TRBJ1-1, with the D gene not confidently named. DNA sequence: TGTGCCACCGTCCGGGGGAACACTGAAGCTTTCTTT. This yields the protein CATVRGNTEAFF.